The 8 T cell receptor beta chains below were found in one sample sequenced in a study of blood T cell repertoires in COVID-19. Profiling relied on immunoSEQ multiplex PCR, and the TCRdb table lists in-frame clones only, not all of them. The sample yields some 94,000 clones, around three quarters seen once. Sequenced input: peripheral blood. The receptor set was obtained from an older woman in a cohort sampled during active or convalescent COVID-19.

The chain recombines TRBV4-2 with TRBJ1-5, with 9 bases fitting TRBD1. From germline, CDR1 is LGHNA and CDR2 YNFKEQ. V gave up 3 bases and J gave up 5 bases; unmatched junction bases: 11. This CDR3 region has 17 residues. DNA of the CDR3: TGTGCCAGCAGCCATATCCCCCGGGACAGGGACCATCAGCCCCAGCATTTT. It encodes CASSHIPRDRDHQPQHF.

The genes are TRBV4-3 and TRBJ2-5; 10 bases fit TRBD1. J gave up 6 bases and V 3 bases, and 7 bases lay outside the gene matches. The CDR3 is 15 amino acids. The germline CDR1 and CDR2 sequences are LGHNA and YSLEER. CDR3 protein: CASSQGPGQGQTQYF. CDR3 DNA: TGCGCCAGCAGCCAGGGACCGGGACAGGGGCAGACCCAGTACTTC.

J is TRBJ1-1 and V is TRBV7-9; 7 bases fit TRBD1. Germline CDR1 SEHNR, CDR2 FQNEAQ (reference sequence). V shed 8 bases and J 5 bases; nucleotides not matched to a gene: 8. The length of the CDR3 is 13 residues. Written as DNA, the CDR3 is TGTGCCAGCGACGAACAGGGGAGGACTGAAGCTTTCTTT. It specifies CASDEQGRTEAFF.

V is TRBV19 and J is TRBJ2-5, with 7 bases identical to TRBD2. The trim removed 7 bases at V and 0 bases at J, leaving 11 bases unmatched. The CDR3 loop spans 16 amino acids. Germline CDR1 reads LNHDA; CDR2 reads SQIVND (reference sequence). The DNA of the CDR3 is TGTGCCAGTAAGGAATGGGGTAGCGGGTACCAAGAGACCCAGTACTTC. This encodes CASKEWGSGYQETQYF.

The genes are TRBV7-6 and TRBJ2-5, with 14 bases fitting TRBD2. With V trimmed by 5 bases and J by 2 bases, 7 bases remained unmatched. The germline V gene has CDR1 SGHVS and CDR2 FNYEAQ. This CDR3 spans 17 amino acids. The CDR3 DNA sequence: TGTGCCAGCAGCCTGGGACTAGCGGGGGTCGGACAAGAGACCCAGTACTTC. This translates into CASSLGLAGVGQETQYF.

The chain has TRBV5-1 and TRBJ2-7, with 12 bases aligning to TRBD2. Germline V lookup: CDR1 SGHRS, CDR2 YFSETQ. The trim removed 2 bases at V and 6 bases at J, leaving 9 bases unmatched. CDR3 length equals 16 residues. The chain's CDR3 is CASSFVTSGGLGEQYF. For the CDR3, the DNA is TGCGCCAGCAGCTTCGTCACTAGCGGGGGGTTAGGCGAGCAGTACTTC.

The chain uses TRBV6-1 and TRBJ1-2, with D tentatively TRBD1 (6 bases). Per germline, CDR1 MNHNS and CDR2 SASEGT. This CDR3 has 14 amino acids. V was clipped by 2 bases and J by 0 bases, with 7 bases between them. CDR3 sequence reads: CASSEWTANYGYTF. The CDR3 coding sequence is TGTGCCAGCAGTGAATGGACAGCTAACTATGGCTACACCTTC.

CDR3 coding DNA: TGTGCCAGTAGTATTAAACAGGGAAGAAGGCCCCAGCATTTT. Translated: CASSIKQGRRPQHF. The chain is built from TRBV19 and TRBJ1-5; D is possibly TRBD1 (6 bases). This CDR3 is 14 amino acids long. Per the germline V gene, CDR1 is LNHDA and CDR2 is SQIVND (reference sequence). V gave up 3 bases and J gave up 9 bases, with 15 bases separating them.